This T cell receptor beta chain was identified during a study of control samples from healthy donors and cancer patients. Only in-frame clones appear in the TCRdb table, and some are missing; sequencing was by immunoSEQ multiplex PCR. The data contain 110,000 or so clones, 83% of them singletons. The junction had 12 bases not matched to a gene; V was cut back by 5 bases and J by 4 bases. This CDR3 is 16 amino acids long. From germline, CDR1 is KGHDR and CDR2 SFDVKD. The sample taken for sequencing was blood. V gene TRBV24-1 combines with J gene TRBJ2-7; 8 bases agree with TRBD1. The receptor comes from a woman aged 50 to 60 in good health. The CDR3 is CATSAPSPGGVYEQYF. The CDR3 DNA sequence: TGTGCCACCAGTGCCCCCAGCCCAGGGGGCGTTTACGAGCAGTACTTC.